Presented here are 18 T cell receptor beta chains from one specimen sequenced in a study of T cell repertoires in cytomegalovirus infection. Via MiXCR, TCRdb re-called the reads, giving one row per CDR3 protein. The profile shows approximately 250,000 distinct CDR3 sequences, 8% to 9.5% of them singletons. Sequencing was performed on PBMCs. All receptors come from a human donor in good health (CMV status not recorded). Some clones in this sample may be carry-over from other donors' samples.

V usage is TRBV30 and J usage is TRBJ2-5; D unresolved. The CDR3 totals 14 residues. Germline V gene sequence: CDR1 GTSNPN, CDR2 SVGIG (reference sequence). The V and J ends lost 0 bases and 3 bases respectively, with 11 bases between them. CDR3 residues: CAWSVPLPKETQYF. The CDR3, as DNA: TGTGCCTGGAGTGTACCGCTTCCTAAAGAGACCCAGTACTTC.

In its sample, this clonotype was seen many times. This chain connects TRBV7-6 to TRBJ1-1; 9 nucleotides agree with TRBD1. After removal of 5 bases from V and 6 bases from J, the junction contained 22 bases not matched to a gene. Germline assignment: CDR1 SGHVS and CDR2 FNYEAQ. The CDR3 contains 19 residues. Here the CDR3 reads CASSLGERNPGQGGAEAFF. Written as DNA, the CDR3 is TGTGCCAGCAGCCTGGGGGAGAGGAACCCGGGACAGGGAGGAGCTGAAGCTTTCTTT.

This clonotype was detected ten times or more. The chain couples TRBV28 to TRBJ1-2, with D possibly matching TRBD1 (6 bases). The CDR3 loop spans 14 amino acids. V was pared by 6 bases and J by 5 bases, with 16 bases between. Germline assignment: CDR1 MDHEN and CDR2 SYDVKM. CDR3 DNA sequence: TGTGCCAGCAGCACAGACGGGGGGCCGTATGGCTACACCTTC. Translated, it gives CASSTDGGPYGYTF.

This clonotype was recorded at least ten times. This sequence joins TRBV12-3 or TRBV12-4 and TRBJ2-3; D is perhaps TRBD2 (6 bases). This CDR3 has 12 residues. V was cut by 10 bases and J by 3 bases, with 11 bases left in between. The CDR3 DNA is TGTGCCAACCGGGCGGGGACAGATACGCAGTATTTT. Its protein product is CANRAGTDTQYF.

Only a few counts were recorded for this clonotype. J is TRBJ2-3 and V is TRBV28, with D perhaps matching TRBD2 (6 bases). Per germline, CDR1 MDHEN and CDR2 SYDVKM. Trimming removed 2 bases at V and 1 base at J, with 13 bases between. The CDR3 loop spans 16 amino acids. The chain's CDR3 is CASSLKMWGGTDTQYF. DNA for the CDR3: TGTGCCAGCAGTTTAAAAATGTGGGGGGGCACAGATACGCAGTATTTT.

This clonotype was observed many times. The chain links TRBV5-1 to TRBJ1-6, with D perhaps TRBD1 (6 bases). Per the germline V gene, CDR1 is SGHRS and CDR2 is YFSETQ. The CDR3 extends over 15 amino acids. The V and J ends lost 2 bases and 7 bases respectively, with 13 bases between them. CDR3 coding DNA: TGCGCCAGCAGCTTAGGGACACAGAGCAATTCACCCCTCCACTTT. It specifies CASSLGTQSNSPLHF.

This clonotype came up many times. This chain joins TRBV5-6 and TRBJ1-5; D is unresolved. From germline, CDR1 is SGHDT and CDR2 YYEEEE. This CDR3 has 12 amino acids. The V end was cut by 0 bases, the J end by 11 bases, with 9 bases between. CDR3 DNA: TGTGCCAGCAGCTTGGCGGCCGGAACCCAGCATTTT. This translates into CASSLAAGTQHF.

This clonotype was recorded many times. This sequence joins TRBV7-2 and TRBJ1-1; D is perhaps TRBD1 (6 bases). There are 16 residues in the CDR3. Germline values: CDR1 SGHTA, CDR2 FQGNSA. Trimming cost V 1 base and J 0 bases, with 12 bases left between them. This chain's CDR3 is CASSLVAGDMNTEAFF. CDR3 in DNA: TGTGCCAGCAGCTTAGTGGCAGGGGACATGAACACTGAAGCTTTCTTT.

This clonotype was seen more than once but under ten times. The chain couples TRBV30 to TRBJ1-1; D is undetermined. The CDR3 extends over 11 amino acids. Germline V CDR1 and CDR2: GTSNPN, SVGIG (reference sequence). Trimming removed 0 bases at V and 8 bases at J, with 7 bases between. CDR3 bases: TGTGCCTGGAGTGTATTTAAGGAAGCTTTCTTT. This gives the protein CAWSVFKEAFF.

This clonotype came up many times. The chain recombines TRBV5-1 with TRBJ2-7, with TRBD1 matching 12 bases. The CDR3 totals 13 residues. Germline CDR1 and CDR2: SGHRS and YFSETQ. Unmatched junction bases numbered 4, after V lost 7 bases and J lost 5 bases. The DNA for the CDR3 is TGCGCCAGCGGGACAGGGGGCGGACACGAGCAGTACTTC. Translated: CASGTGGGHEQYF.

The J gene is TRBJ2-2, the V gene TRBV20-1; D may be TRBD1 (6 bases). Looked up from germline, CDR1 is DFQATT and CDR2 is SNEGSKA (reference sequence). The CDR3 extends over 14 amino acids. The V and J ends lost 2 bases and 6 bases respectively, with 13 bases between them. This CDR3 is CSARQDRRAGELFF. CDR3 coding DNA: TGCAGTGCTAGACAAGACAGGCGGGCCGGGGAGCTGTTTTTT.

This clonotype was detected ten times or more. The chain is built from TRBV6-2 or TRBV6-3 and TRBJ1-5; 12 positions match TRBD1. The V and J ends lost 8 bases and 9 bases, in that order; junction bases with no gene match: 5. CDR3 length: 13 amino acids. The V gene's germline CDR1 is MNHEY and CDR2 SVGEGT. The CDR3 spells CASRDRGQLPQHF. CDR3 nucleotides: TGTGCCAGCCGGGACAGGGGGCAGCTGCCCCAGCATTTT.

This clonotype has a count of ten or more. This chain joins TRBV7-2 and TRBJ1-2, with TRBD1 identical over 10 bases. With V trimmed by 5 bases and J by 7 bases, 4 bases remained unmatched. This CDR3 is built from 13 residues. Germline V gene lookup returns CDR1 SGHTA and CDR2 FQGNSA. In DNA form, the CDR3 reads TGTGCCAGCAGCGCCGGGACAGGGGTTGGCTACACCTTC. This gives the protein CASSAGTGVGYTF.

The CDR3 nucleotides are TGTGCCACCAGTGCCCCCGGGACGGAAACTGAAGCTTTCTTT. Translation: CATSAPGTETEAFF. The genes are TRBV24-1 and TRBJ1-1; D perhaps matches TRBD1 (5 bases). The CDR3 is 14 amino acids. V was clipped by 5 bases and J by 5 bases, with 14 bases between them. In germline, CDR1 is KGHDR, CDR2 SFDVKD.

This clonotype was counted a few times. The chain links TRBV28 to TRBJ2-7; no clear D gene. Germline loops: CDR1 MDHEN, CDR2 SYDVKM. V was cut by 3 bases and J by 2 bases, with 20 bases left in between. The CDR3 length is 17 residues. CDR3: CASSFPRYGFETYEQYF. Here the CDR3 DNA reads TGTGCCAGCAGTTTTCCCAGGTACGGGTTCGAGACCTACGAGCAGTACTTC.

This clonotype has a count of ten or more. This chain connects TRBV27 to TRBJ2-7, with 12 bases matching TRBD1. The CDR3 consists of 17 residues. Germline values: CDR1 MNHEY, CDR2 SMNVEV (reference sequence). Trimming cost V 6 bases and J 2 bases; bases outside gene matches: 11. CDR3 DNA: TGTGCCAGCAGGGCCGGGACAGGGGGCTTCGAGGCCTACGAGCAGTACTTC. Translated: CASRAGTGGFEAYEQYF.

This clonotype came up many times. V is TRBV7-2 and J is TRBJ2-3; the D gene is possibly TRBD2 (6 bases). Germline V gives CDR1 SGHTA, CDR2 FQGNSA. This CDR3 comprises 13 residues. Trimming pared 3 bases from V and 6 bases from J, leaving 10 bases between. CDR3 loop: CASSFQRGDTQYF. DNA for the CDR3: TGTGCCAGCAGCTTCCAACGGGGGGATACGCAGTATTTT.

This clonotype was detected only a few times. The chain links TRBV6-4 to TRBJ2-1; 13 bases agree with TRBD2. Per the germline V gene, CDR1 is MRHNA and CDR2 is SNTAGT. The CDR3 is 16 amino acids. The trim removed 4 bases at V and 4 bases at J, leaving 4 bases unmatched. This CDR3 is CASSVLGLAGYNEQFF. Written as DNA, the CDR3 is TGTGCCAGCAGTGTACTGGGACTAGCGGGGTACAATGAGCAGTTCTTC.